The entry below describes one T cell receptor beta chain. Its antigen is still unknown. With V trimmed by 5 bases and J by 6 bases, 10 bases remained unmatched. Germline-derived CDR1 and CDR2 are SGHRS and YFSETQ. This CDR3 has 15 residues. This specimen belongs to a study of cytomegalovirus exposure and HLA in healthy donors. The PCR ran on 60 Vbeta and 13 Jbeta primers. Data came from immunoSEQ multiplex PCR; TCRdb stores just in-frame clones and leaves some out. The data show 120,000 to 150,000 clones, 70% to 85% seen once. Findings and caveats of the study: One later analysis reportedly identified an Asian-associated ancestry cluster that showed fewer N-insertions than the approximately 700-donor mean. In an earlier analysis, most TCR beta V segments were productive about 87% or about 30% of the time. It was reported that the classifier diagnosed cytomegalovirus status with high specificity and sensitivity in both the original and validation cohorts. TCR beta chains numbering more than 150 were designated cytomegalovirus-associated.

The receptor was isolated from a male donor in good health and CMV-seronegative. The rearrangement uses TRBV5-1 and TRBJ2-7, with TRBD2 identical over 11 bases. Sequencing input: PBMCs. DNA for the CDR3: TGCGCCAGCAGACTAGCGGGAGTGGATTCTTCCGAGCAGTACTTC. Protein: CASRLAGVDSSEQYF.